The 25 T cell receptor beta chains presented below share a single source sample, sequenced in a study of cytomegalovirus exposure and HLA in healthy donors. Using immunoSEQ multiplex PCR, the repertoire was profiled, and TCRdb retains in-frame clones only, with some absent. The sample contains about 160,000 clones, roughly nine tenths of which appear only once. Specimen: PBMCs. Every receptor here comes from a woman under 40 in good health and CMV-seronegative.

V usage is TRBV6-5 and J usage is TRBJ2-1; D is tentatively TRBD1 or TRBD2 (6 bases each). V was pared by 2 bases and J by 7 bases, with 12 bases between. Germline V gives CDR1 MNHEY, CDR2 SVGAGI. The CDR3 loop spans 14 amino acids. CDR3 nucleotide sequence: TGTGCCAGCAGTTACGGGCAGGGGAGGAATGAGCAGTTCTTC. Protein: CASSYGQGRNEQFF.

The V call is TRBV2, the J call TRBJ2-4, with D perhaps matching TRBD2 (7 bases). V lost 2 bases and J lost 1, with 18 bases in between. Per the germline V gene, CDR1 is SNHLY and CDR2 is FYNNEI. The CDR3 is made up of 18 amino acids. The CDR3 nucleotides are TGTGCCAGCAGTGAAAAGTTTGGGGGGGGCGATGCCAAAAACATTCAGTACTTC. It translates to CASSEKFGGGDAKNIQYF. Together with reference TRBV2 and TRBJ2-4, the CDR3 gives the full variable domain: EPEVTQTPSHQVTQMGQEVILRCVPISNHLYFYWYRQILGQKVEFLVSFYNNEISEKSEIFDDQFSVERPDGSNFTLKIRSTKLEDSAMYFCASSEKFGGGDAKNIQYFGAGTRLSVL.

The chain couples TRBV6-5 to TRBJ1-5; TRBD1 might be the D (5 bases). CDR1 and CDR2 from the germline V gene are MNHEY and SVGAGI. This CDR3 has 13 amino acids. Trimming took off 5 bases at V and 4 bases at J, with 9 bases between the two ends. For the CDR3, the DNA is TGTGCCAGCAGTGAGGACAAAAATCAGCCCCAGCATTTT. Residues: CASSEDKNQPQHF.

This chain uses TRBV28 with TRBJ2-7; TRBD1 aligns across 9 bases. Per the germline V gene, CDR1 is MDHEN and CDR2 is SYDVKM. Trimming cost V 8 bases and J 2 bases; bases outside gene matches: 4. The CDR3 extends over 13 amino acids. CDR3 loop: CASGGQGPYEQYF. The CDR3 nucleotides read TGTGCCAGCGGGGGACAGGGACCCTACGAGCAGTACTTC.

The genes are TRBV7-2 and TRBJ2-3; the D gene is possibly TRBD1 (6 bases). This CDR3 contains 15 residues. Germline V gene lookup returns CDR1 SGHTA and CDR2 FQGNSA. V was cut by 5 bases and J by 0 bases, with 12 bases left in between. The CDR3: CASSMDRSSTDTQYF. The DNA for the CDR3 is TGTGCCAGCAGCATGGACAGATCTAGCACAGATACGCAGTATTTT.

This clone turned up a few times. This chain links TRBV30 with TRBJ1-2, with 11 bases identical to TRBD1. This CDR3 spans 14 amino acids. Per the germline V gene, CDR1 is GTSNPN and CDR2 is SVGIG (reference sequence). The trim removed 4 bases at V and 4 bases at J, leaving 5 bases unmatched. This CDR3 reads CAWNDGQGAYGYTF. The DNA of the CDR3 is TGTGCCTGGAACGACGGACAGGGGGCCTATGGCTACACCTTC.

The genes are TRBV5-6 and TRBJ1-2; a possible D gene is TRBD1 (6 bases). This CDR3 is built from 15 residues. Germline CDR1 reads SGHDT; CDR2 reads YYEEEE. The germline V and J ends were trimmed by 1 base and 2 bases, with 12 bases remaining between them. CDR3 amino acids: CASSLINRENYGYTF. CDR3 nucleotide sequence: TGTGCCAGCAGCTTGATAAACAGGGAAAACTATGGCTACACCTTC.

The V gene is TRBV6-5, the J gene TRBJ2-7; 11 bases agree with TRBD2. V trimming: 6 bases; J trimming: 0 bases; junction bases outside the gene matches: 4. CDR1 MNHEY and CDR2 SVGAGI come from the germline V gene. CDR3 size: 15 residues. The CDR3 sequence is CASRPTSGSSYEQYF. The CDR3 bases are TGTGCCAGCAGGCCCACTAGCGGGAGCTCCTACGAGCAGTACTTC.

This chain links TRBV29-1 with TRBJ2-1; 10 positions match TRBD2. V dropped 4 bases and J dropped 6; count of bases not matched to a gene: 9. Germline V gene sequence: CDR1 SQVTM, CDR2 ANQGSEA. There are 15 residues in the CDR3. CDR3 sequence (DNA): TGCAGCGTTGGAGTTCTAGCGGGGGAAGGCAATGAGCAGTTCTTC. Amino acids: CSVGVLAGEGNEQFF.

The rearrangement links TRBV5-1 to TRBJ1-4; tentatively, D is TRBD1 (6 bases). The CDR3 is made up of 15 amino acids. Germline lookup yields CDR1 SGHRS and CDR2 YFSETQ. Trimming pared 4 bases from V and 3 bases from J, leaving 13 bases between. The CDR3 DNA is TGCGCCAGCAGCCCGTACAGGGAGGCTAATGAAAAACTGTTTTTT. Amino acids: CASSPYREANEKLFF. Drawing the rest from reference TRBV5-1 and TRBJ1-4, the complete variable domain is KAGVTQTPRYLIKTRGQQVTLSCSPISGHRSVSWYQQTPGQGLQFLFEYFSETQRNKGNFPGRFSGRQFSNSRSEMNVSTLELGDSALYLCASSPYREANEKLFFGSGTQLSVL.

The CDR3 region has the DNA TGTGCCAGCAGCCCAGTCGACAGACAAAATAACTATGGCTACACCTTC. This sequence encodes CASSPVDRQNNYGYTF. This rearrangement joins TRBV7-8 to TRBJ1-2, with D possibly being TRBD1 (5 bases). Per germline, CDR1 SGHVS and CDR2 FQNEAQ. The CDR3 runs to 16 residues. Trimming left V 5 bases short and J 1 base short, with 17 bases between.

The table lists this clone with a few counts. The CDR3 DNA sequence: TGTGCCAGCAACCAATCCCCCGGGGACAGCTACGAGCAGTACTTC. Its protein is CASNQSPGDSYEQYF. The V and J genes are TRBV7-8 and TRBJ2-7; 7 bases are a match to TRBD1. J was trimmed by 3 bases and V by 7 bases; bases with no gene match: 12. The germline CDR1 and CDR2 sequences are SGHVS and FQNEAQ. The CDR3 is 15 amino acids.

This chain links TRBV12-5 with TRBJ2-1, with 13 bases matching TRBD2. With V trimmed by 7 bases and J by 10 bases, 4 bases remained unmatched. CDR3 length equals 13 residues. CDR1 is LGHNT, CDR2 FRNRAP, per germline. In DNA form, the CDR3 reads TGTGCTAGTGAAGAACTAGCGGGAGGGGAGCAGTTCTTC. It translates to CASEELAGGEQFF.

This clone was seen a few times. J is TRBJ1-5 and V is TRBV30; possible D gene TRBD1, 5 bases. Germline CDR1 GTSNPN, CDR2 SVGIG (reference sequence). V was pared by 2 bases and J by 4 bases, with 15 bases between. This CDR3 is 15 amino acids long. CDR3 bases: TGTGCCTGGAGTTTAACCGGGACCGTAAATCAGCCCCAGCATTTT. Translated, it gives CAWSLTGTVNQPQHF.

The V and J genes are TRBV19 and TRBJ1-3; D remains ambiguous. Per the germline V gene, CDR1 is LNHDA and CDR2 is SQIVND (reference sequence). CDR3 size: 14 residues. V was shortened by 6 bases and J by 0 bases, with 9 bases between the two germline ends. CDR3 nucleotides: TGTGCCAGTAGCCCTTTCTTCTCTGGAAACACCATATATTTT. Translation: CASSPFFSGNTIYF.

This chain connects TRBV27 to TRBJ2-3, with D perhaps matching TRBD2 (5 bases). V dropped 3 bases and J dropped 1 base, with 26 bases sitting between them. The germline gives CDR1 MNHEY, CDR2 SMNVEV (reference sequence). CDR3 size: 20 residues. CDR3 in amino acids: CASSFFSASRKGAGTDTQYF. The CDR3 DNA follows: TGTGCCAGCAGTTTTTTCTCGGCTAGCAGGAAAGGAGCGGGCACAGATACGCAGTATTTT.

This chain links TRBV7-3 with TRBJ1-4, with D maybe TRBD1 (5 bases). Germline CDR1 SGHTA, CDR2 FQGTGA. This CDR3 has 17 residues. Deletions cut 5 bases from V and 0 bases from J, with 16 bases between. CDR3: CASSLSPRDPTNEKLFF. CDR3 in DNA: TGTGCCAGCAGCCTTTCCCCCCGGGACCCAACTAATGAAAAACTGTTTTTT.

The gene calls are TRBV9 and TRBJ1-1; no reliable D call. V lost 1 base, J lost 2 bases, and 9 bases lay in between. CDR1 is SGDLS, CDR2 YYNGEE, per germline. The CDR3 spans 14 residues. The CDR3 nucleotides read TGTGCCAGCAGCGTAAACGTCAGAAACACTGAAGCTTTCTTT. Protein product: CASSVNVRNTEAFF.

The chain couples TRBV9 to TRBJ2-7, with D tentatively TRBD1 (6 bases). V was trimmed by 0 bases and J by 5 bases, leaving 15 bases between them. Germline-derived CDR1 and CDR2 are SGDLS and YYNGEE. CDR3 length: 15 amino acids. Here the CDR3 reads CASSVDPTGINEQYF. CDR3 DNA: TGTGCCAGCAGCGTAGATCCCACAGGGATCAACGAGCAGTACTTC. Full variable domain (outside the CDR3, taken from reference TRBV9 and TRBJ2-7): DSGVTQTPKHLITATGQRVTLRCSPRSGDLSVYWYQQSLDQGLQFLIQYYNGEERAKGNILERFSAQQFPDLHSELNLSSLELGDSALYFCASSVDPTGINEQYFGPGTRLTVT.

This clone has only one observation. J is TRBJ2-7 and V is TRBV2; 9 nucleotides align to TRBD2. After removal of 4 bases from V and 2 bases from J, the junction contained 9 bases not matched to a gene. CDR3 length: 16 residues. Looked up from germline, CDR1 is SNHLY and CDR2 is FYNNEI. CDR3 sequence: CASSGASGTPTYEQYF. CDR3 DNA sequence: TGTGCCAGCAGTGGGGCTAGCGGGACCCCGACCTACGAGCAGTACTTC.

The genes are TRBV6-1 and TRBJ1-4; D not resolved. Trimming took off 4 bases at V and 4 bases at J, with 4 bases between the two ends. Germline V gene sequence: CDR1 MNHNS, CDR2 SASEGT. The CDR3 has 12 amino acids. The CDR3 region is CASSGSNEKLFF. CDR3 bases: TGTGCCAGCAGTGGCAGTAATGAAAAACTGTTTTTT.

The table lists this clone with a few counts. The chain combines TRBV7-9 with TRBJ1-6; no clear D gene. Trimming cost V 4 bases and J 8 bases, with 6 bases left between them. Germline-derived CDR1 and CDR2 are SEHNR and FQNEAQ (reference sequence). This CDR3 is built from 12 residues. CDR3 residues: CASSYGDSPLHF. As DNA, the CDR3 is TGTGCCAGCAGCTATGGGGATTCACCCCTCCACTTT.

V gene TRBV6-5 combines with J gene TRBJ2-7; 7 bases map to TRBD1. CDR3 length equals 16 residues. The germline V gene has CDR1 MNHEY and CDR2 SVGAGI. The trim removed 0 bases at V and 6 bases at J, leaving 11 bases unmatched. The CDR3 region is CASSYSPPGQTLEQYF. The CDR3 nucleotides are TGTGCCAGCAGTTACTCACCCCCGGGACAGACTCTCGAGCAGTACTTC.

The rearrangement links TRBV13 to TRBJ1-6, with 8 bases matching TRBD1. Germline CDR1 reads PRHDT; CDR2 reads FYEKMQ (reference sequence). Trimming at V came to 1 base and at J to 4 bases, leaving 3 bases not matched to a gene. The CDR3 has 16 residues. The CDR3, as DNA: TGTGCCAGCAGCTTAGTTCAGGGGGCGTATAATTCACCCCTCCACTTT. Its protein is CASSLVQGAYNSPLHF. The full variable domain, in which reference TRBV13 and TRBJ1-6 provide the parts outside the CDR3, is AAGVIQSPRHLIKEKRETATLKCYPIPRHDTVYWYQQGPGQDPQFLISFYEKMQSDKGSIPDRFSAQQFSDYHSELNMSSLELGDSALYFCASSLVQGAYNSPLHFGNGTRLTVT.

This clone was seen more than once but under ten times. The V and J genes are TRBV30 and TRBJ2-7, with D unresolved. This CDR3 spans 12 amino acids. Germline V gene sequence: CDR1 GTSNPN, CDR2 SVGIG (reference sequence). V was trimmed by 0 bases and J by 5 bases, leaving 8 bases between them. CDR3 coding DNA: TGTGCCTGGAGTGTCTCCCACGACGAGCAGTACTTC. This codes for CAWSVSHDEQYF.